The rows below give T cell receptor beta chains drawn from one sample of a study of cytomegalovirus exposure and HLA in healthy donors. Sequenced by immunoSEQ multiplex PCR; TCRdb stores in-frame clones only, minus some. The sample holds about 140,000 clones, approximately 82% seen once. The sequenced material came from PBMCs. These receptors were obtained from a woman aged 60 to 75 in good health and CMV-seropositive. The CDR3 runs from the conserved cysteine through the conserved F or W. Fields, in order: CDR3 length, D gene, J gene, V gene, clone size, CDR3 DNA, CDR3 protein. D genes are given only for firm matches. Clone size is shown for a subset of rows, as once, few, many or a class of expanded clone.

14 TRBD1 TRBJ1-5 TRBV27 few TGTGCCAGCAGTTTACTAGGGGGCTCTCAGCCCCAGCATTTT CASSLLGGSQPQHF
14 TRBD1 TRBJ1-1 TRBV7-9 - TGTGCCAGCAGCTTGACCGGGACAGAGTATGAAGCTTTCTTT CASSLTGTEYEAFF
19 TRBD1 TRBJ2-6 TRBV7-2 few TGTGCCAGCAGCTTAGCCTGGGGACAGGGGGCTACTGGGGCCAACGTCCTGACTTTC CASSLAWGQGATGANVLTF
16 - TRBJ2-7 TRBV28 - TGTGCCAGCAGTTTATCGAGCGCGGGAACCTCCTACGAGCAGTACTTC CASSLSSAGTSYEQYF
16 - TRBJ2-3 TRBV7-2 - TGTGCCAGCACCTACCTAGGCACTGTTAGCACAGATACGCAGTATTTT CASTYLGTVSTDTQYF
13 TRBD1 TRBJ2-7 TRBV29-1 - TGCAGCGTGGCGGGGACAGGGGGTTACGAGCAGTACTTC CSVAGTGGYEQYF
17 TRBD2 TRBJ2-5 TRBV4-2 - TGTGCCAGCAGCCAAGATCCGGGCGGGAGGGCCGACGAGACCCAGTACTTC CASSQDPGGRADETQYF
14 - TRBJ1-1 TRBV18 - TGTGCCAGCTCACCAGATCAGGGATTGGGGGAAGCTTTCTTT CASSPDQGLGEAFF
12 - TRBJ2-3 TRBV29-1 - TGCAGCGTAGGGAGTGGCACAGATACGCAGTATTTT CSVGSGTDTQYF
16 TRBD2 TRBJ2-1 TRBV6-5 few TGTGCCAGCAGTTACTACCTAGCGGGAGTAGGAAATGAGCAGTTCTTC CASSYYLAGVGNEQFF
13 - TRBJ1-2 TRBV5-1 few TGCGCCAGCAGCTTACAGGGAATTAAGGGCTACACCTTC CASSLQGIKGYTF
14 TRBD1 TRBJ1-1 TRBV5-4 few TGTGCCAGCAGCGTACATACAGGGGGCACTGAAGCTTTCTTT CASSVHTGGTEAFF
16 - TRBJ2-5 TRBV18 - TGTGCCAGCTCACCTAGCGGGACAGCGCTGCAAGAGACCCAGTACTTC CASSPSGTALQETQYF
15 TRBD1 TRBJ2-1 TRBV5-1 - TGCGCCAGCAGCACGGGACAGAACTCCTACAATGAGCAGTTCTTC CASSTGQNSYNEQFF
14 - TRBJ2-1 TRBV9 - TGTGCCAGCAGCGTAGTGGCGGGATCAAATGAGCAGTTCTTC CASSVVAGSNEQFF
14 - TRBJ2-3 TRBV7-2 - TGTGCCAGCAGCCCTGCTAGCCCCGCAGATACGCAGTATTTT CASSPASPADTQYF
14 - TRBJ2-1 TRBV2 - TGTGCCAGCAAGGAACTAGCCTACTACAATGAGCAGTTCTTC CASKELAYYNEQFF
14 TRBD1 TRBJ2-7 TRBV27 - TGTGCCAGCAGTTTAGGGACAGCCCCCTACGAGCAGTACTTC CASSLGTAPYEQYF
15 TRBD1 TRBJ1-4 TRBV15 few TGTGCCACCAGCAGGAAGGGGACAGGGGTTGAAAAACTGTTTTTT CATSRKGTGVEKLFF
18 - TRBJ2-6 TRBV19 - TGTGCCAGTAGTATCAGGTCAATGTGGCCCTCTGGGGCCAACGTCCTGACTTTC CASSIRSMWPSGANVLTF
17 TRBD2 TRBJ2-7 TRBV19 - TGTGCCAGTAGTGTCTCGGGACTAGCGGGAGCAGGATACGAGCAGTACTTC CASSVSGLAGAGYEQYF
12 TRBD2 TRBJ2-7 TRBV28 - TGTGCCAGCAGTTCCGGGGAGGGCAGGCCGAACTTC CASSSGEGRPNF
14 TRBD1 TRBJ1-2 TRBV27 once TGTGCCAGCAGTCCCCCAGGACAGGGAGGGGGCTACACCTTC CASSPPGQGGGYTF
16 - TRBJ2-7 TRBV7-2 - TGTGCCAGCAGCTTAAGTACAGGGAGTGGGGCCTACGAGCAGTACTTC CASSLSTGSGAYEQYF
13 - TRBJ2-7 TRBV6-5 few TGTGCCAGCAGTTACTCGCCCAGCTACGAGCAGTACTTC CASSYSPSYEQYF
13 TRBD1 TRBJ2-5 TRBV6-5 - TGTGCCAGCAGCCCACAGGGGCAGGAGACCCAGTACTTC CASSPQGQETQYF
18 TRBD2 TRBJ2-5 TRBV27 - TGTGCCAGCAGTTTATTGGGACTAGCGGGAGGAATCCGAGAGACCCAGTACTTC CASSLLGLAGGIRETQYF
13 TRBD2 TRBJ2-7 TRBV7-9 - TGTTCCAGCACCGGTGGGAGGGCACACGAGCAGTACTTC CSSTGGRAHEQYF
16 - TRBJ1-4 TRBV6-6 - TGTGCCAGCAGTTACCCCCCCCTGGACAGTAATGAAAAACTGTTTTTT CASSYPPLDSNEKLFF
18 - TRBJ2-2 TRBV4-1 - TGCGCCAGCAGTTACTTCGTTCGAGGCAGGGCGAACACCGGGGAGCTGTTTTTT CASSYFVRGRANTGELFF
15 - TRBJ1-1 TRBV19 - TGTGCCAGTAGTATCGGGGGTCTGGTGAACACTGAAGCTTTCTTT CASSIGGLVNTEAFF
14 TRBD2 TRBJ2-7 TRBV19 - TGTGCCAGTAGTGCTTCAAGCGGGAGTTACGAGCAGTACTTC CASSASSGSYEQYF
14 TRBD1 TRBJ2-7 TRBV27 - TGTGCCAGCAGTTCCTCTATCGGGACAGACGAGCAGTACTTC CASSSSIGTDEQYF
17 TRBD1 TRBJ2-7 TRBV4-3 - TGCGCCAGCAGCCAAGATGAAGACCGGGACAGAGCCTACGAGCAGTACTTC CASSQDEDRDRAYEQYF
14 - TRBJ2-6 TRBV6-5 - TGTGCCAGCAGGTCGGTCTCTGGGGCCAACGTCCTGACTTTC CASRSVSGANVLTF
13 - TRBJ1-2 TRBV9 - TGTGCCAGCAGCGTAGTTGAGGGAGCCGGCTACACCTTC CASSVVEGAGYTF
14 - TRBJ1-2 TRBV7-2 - TGTGCCAGCAGCTTAGCGGCGGTTAACTATGGCTACACCTTC CASSLAAVNYGYTF
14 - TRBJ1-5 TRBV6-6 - TGTGCCAGCAGTTATTTCGGGGGGCATCAGCCCCAGCATTTT CASSYFGGHQPQHF
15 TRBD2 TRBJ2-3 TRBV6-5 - TGTGCCAGCAGAATTACTAGCGGGAGAACAGATACGCAGTATTTT CASRITSGRTDTQYF
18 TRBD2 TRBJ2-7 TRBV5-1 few TGCGCCAGCAGCGCCTTCGGGACTAGCGGGAGGACCGCCTACGAGCAGTACTTC CASSAFGTSGRTAYEQYF
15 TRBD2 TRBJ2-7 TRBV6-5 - TGTGCCAGCACCTCCCAACTAGCGGGAGCATACGAGCAGTACTTC CASTSQLAGAYEQYF
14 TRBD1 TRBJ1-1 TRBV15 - TGTGCCACCGGACAGGGTCGGTTCTTAACTGAAGCTTTCTTT CATGQGRFLTEAFF
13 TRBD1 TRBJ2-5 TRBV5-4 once TGTGCCAGCAGCAGCGGGACAGGGCGGACCCAGTACTTC CASSSGTGRTQYF
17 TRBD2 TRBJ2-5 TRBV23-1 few TGCGCCGGGGCCCCTTCCGTCGAGACTAGCGGTAAGGAGACCCAGTACTTC CAGAPSVETSGKETQYF
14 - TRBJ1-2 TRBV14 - TGTGCCAGCAGCCAAGCGACAGGTCTCTATGGCTACACCTTC CASSQATGLYGYTF
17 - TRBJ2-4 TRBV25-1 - TGTGCCAGCAGTGAATATCTCGCTCTACTAGCCAAAAACATTCAGTACTTC CASSEYLALLAKNIQYF
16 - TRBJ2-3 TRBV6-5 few TGTGCCAGCAGTTACTCCGTCCCTCCAGGTACAGATACGCAGTATTTT CASSYSVPPGTDTQYF
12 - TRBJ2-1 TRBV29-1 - TGCACCACAGGGACCTCAGGCAATGAGCAGTTCTTC CTTGTSGNEQFF
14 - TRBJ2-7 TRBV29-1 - TGCAGCGTTTGTTGGGGGGACAGTCCCTACGAGCAGTACTTC CSVCWGDSPYEQYF